This T cell receptor (beta chain) was documented in a study of blood T cell repertoires in COVID-19. About the research overall: Material from acute and convalescent COVID-19 was sourced from the United States, Italy and Spain. T cells, B-cell-depleted T cells, or PBMCs supplied cDNA or gDNA.

Original analysis: How many nucleated cells were present was estimated from reference gene primer amplification. Assay used: immunoSEQ multiplex PCR; TCRdb lists only in-frame clones, some missing. Clone size and V and J calls were adopted from that table, with D and trimming inferred from the DNA. The sample holds some 140,000 clones, around 78% seen once. This CDR3 has 15 amino acids. CDR1 and CDR2 (germline): SEHNR, FQNEAQ (reference sequence). This clone has more than one count but fewer than ten. Sequence at one end of the junction differs from germline and may be a read error. The origin of this receptor is a man older than 75 with acute or convalescent COVID-19. Input material: peripheral blood. The gene calls are TRBV7-9 and TRBJ2-2, with 10 bases that match TRBD2. Here the CDR3 reads CASSIAGGLTGELFF. The DNA for the CDR3 is TGTGCCAGCAGCATAGCGGGGGGTCTGACCGGGGAGCTGTTTTTT.